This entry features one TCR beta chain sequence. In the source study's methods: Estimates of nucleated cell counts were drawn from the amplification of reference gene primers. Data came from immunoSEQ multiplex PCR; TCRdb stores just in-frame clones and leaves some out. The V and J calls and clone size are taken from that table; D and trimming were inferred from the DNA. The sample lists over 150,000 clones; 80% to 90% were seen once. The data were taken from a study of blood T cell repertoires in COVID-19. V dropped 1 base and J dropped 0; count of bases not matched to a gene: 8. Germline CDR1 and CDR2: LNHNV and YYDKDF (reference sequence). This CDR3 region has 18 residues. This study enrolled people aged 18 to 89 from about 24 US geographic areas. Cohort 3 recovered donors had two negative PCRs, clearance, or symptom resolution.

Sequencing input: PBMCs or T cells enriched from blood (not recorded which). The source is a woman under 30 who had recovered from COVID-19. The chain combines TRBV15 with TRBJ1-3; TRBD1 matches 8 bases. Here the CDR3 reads CATSRVGTTGDSGNTIYF. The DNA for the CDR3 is TGTGCCACCAGCAGAGTGGGGACGACAGGGGACTCTGGAAACACCATATATTTT.